This T cell receptor (beta chain) is drawn from a study of blood T cell repertoires in COVID-19. Study-level information: Samples of COVID-19 (acute and convalescent) were obtained from the United States, Italy and Spain.

The assay was immunoSEQ multiplex PCR, and TCRdb's table has in-frame clones only and misses some. The table records about 400,000 clones, 89% of them present only once. V shed 0 bases and J shed 5 bases, with 11 bases lying between them. The CDR3 covers 13 residues. Germline CDR1 reads SQVTM; CDR2 reads ANQGSEA. The chain is built from TRBV29-1 and TRBJ2-7; TRBD1 is a possible D gene (5 bases). The sequence came from a man aged 40-49 years with acute or convalescent COVID-19. Specimen: peripheral blood. The CDR3 protein is CSVEETGPHEQYF. The CDR3, as DNA: TGCAGCGTTGAAGAAACAGGTCCCCACGAGCAGTACTTC.